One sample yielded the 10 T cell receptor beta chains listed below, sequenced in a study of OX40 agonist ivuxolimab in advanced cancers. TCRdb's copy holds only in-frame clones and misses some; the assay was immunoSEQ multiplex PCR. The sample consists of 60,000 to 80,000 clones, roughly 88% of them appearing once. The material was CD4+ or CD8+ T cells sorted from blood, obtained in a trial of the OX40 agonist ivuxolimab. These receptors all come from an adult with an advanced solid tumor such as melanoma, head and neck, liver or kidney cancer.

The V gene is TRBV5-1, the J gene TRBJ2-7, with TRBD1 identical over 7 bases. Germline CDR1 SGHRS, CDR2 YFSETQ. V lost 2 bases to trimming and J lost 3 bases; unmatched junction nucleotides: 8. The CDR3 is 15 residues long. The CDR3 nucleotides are TGCGCCAGCAGCTTCGGGACAGCCTTAAACTACGAGCAGTACTTC. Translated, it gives CASSFGTALNYEQYF.

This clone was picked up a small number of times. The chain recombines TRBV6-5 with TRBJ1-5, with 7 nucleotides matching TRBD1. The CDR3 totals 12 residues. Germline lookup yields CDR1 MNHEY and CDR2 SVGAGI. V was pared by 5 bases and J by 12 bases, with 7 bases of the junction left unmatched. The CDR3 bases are TGTGCCAGCAGTCGGAGGGACAGACTCCAGCATTTT. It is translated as CASSRRDRLQHF.

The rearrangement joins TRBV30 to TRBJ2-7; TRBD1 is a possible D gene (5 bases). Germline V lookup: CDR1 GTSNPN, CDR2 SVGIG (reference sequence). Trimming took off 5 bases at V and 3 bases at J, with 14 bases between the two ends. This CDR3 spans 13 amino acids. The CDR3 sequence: CAWALKGNYEQYF. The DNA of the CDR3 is TGTGCCTGGGCCCTTAAGGGGAACTACGAGCAGTACTTC.

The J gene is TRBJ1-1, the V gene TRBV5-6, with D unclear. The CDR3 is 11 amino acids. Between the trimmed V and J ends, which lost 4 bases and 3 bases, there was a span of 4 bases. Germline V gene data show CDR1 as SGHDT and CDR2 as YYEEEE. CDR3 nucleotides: TGTGCCAGCAGCCTAGACACTGAAGCTTTCTTT. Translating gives CASSLDTEAFF.

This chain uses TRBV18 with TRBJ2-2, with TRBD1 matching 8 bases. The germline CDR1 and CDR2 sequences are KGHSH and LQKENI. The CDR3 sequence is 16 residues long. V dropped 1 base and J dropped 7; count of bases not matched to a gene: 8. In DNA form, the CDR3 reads TGTGCCAGCTCACCACAAGGACAGGGTTTTGGCGGGGAGCTGTTTTTT. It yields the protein CASSPQGQGFGGELFF.

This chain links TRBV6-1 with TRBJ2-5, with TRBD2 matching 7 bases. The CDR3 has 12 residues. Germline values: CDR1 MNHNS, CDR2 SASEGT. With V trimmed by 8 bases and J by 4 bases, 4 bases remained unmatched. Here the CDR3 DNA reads TGTGCCAGCGGACCGGGGGGAGAGACCCAGTACTTC. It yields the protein CASGPGGETQYF.

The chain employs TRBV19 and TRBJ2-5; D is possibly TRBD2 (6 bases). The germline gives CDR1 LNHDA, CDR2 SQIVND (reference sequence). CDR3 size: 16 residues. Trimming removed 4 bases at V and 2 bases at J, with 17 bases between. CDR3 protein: CASSTYREDGQETQYF. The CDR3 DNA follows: TGTGCCAGTAGTACTTATAGGGAGGACGGGCAAGAGACCCAGTACTTC.

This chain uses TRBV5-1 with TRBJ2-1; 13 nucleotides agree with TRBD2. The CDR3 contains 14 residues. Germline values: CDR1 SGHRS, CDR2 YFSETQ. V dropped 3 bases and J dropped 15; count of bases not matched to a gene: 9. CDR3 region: CASSSRTSGGIPFF. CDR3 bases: TGCGCCAGCAGCTCCAGGACTAGCGGGGGCATCCCGTTCTTC.

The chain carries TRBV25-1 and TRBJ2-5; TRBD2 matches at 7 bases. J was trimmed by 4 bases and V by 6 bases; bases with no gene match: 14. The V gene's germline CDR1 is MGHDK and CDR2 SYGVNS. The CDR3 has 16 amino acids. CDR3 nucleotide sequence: TGTGCCAGCAGCTTTCGCGGGCGGGAGAAAGGAGAGACCCAGTACTTC. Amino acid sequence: CASSFRGREKGETQYF.

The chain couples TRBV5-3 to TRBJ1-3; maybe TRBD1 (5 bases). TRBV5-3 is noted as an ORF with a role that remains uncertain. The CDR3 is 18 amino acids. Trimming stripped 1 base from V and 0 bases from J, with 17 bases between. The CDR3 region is CARSLSRDGQFSGNTIYF. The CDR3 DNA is TGTGCCAGAAGCTTGTCCCGGGACGGACAATTCTCTGGAAACACCATATATTTT.